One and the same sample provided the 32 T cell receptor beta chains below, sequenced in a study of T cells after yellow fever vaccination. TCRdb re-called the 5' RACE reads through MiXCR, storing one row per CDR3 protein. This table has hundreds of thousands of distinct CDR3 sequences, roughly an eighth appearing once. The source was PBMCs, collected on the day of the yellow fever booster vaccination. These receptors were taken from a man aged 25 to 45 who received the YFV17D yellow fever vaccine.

CDR3 DNA sequence: TGTGCCAGCAGCTCCATTCTACTAATCACTGAAGCTTTCTTT. This translates into CASSSILLITEAFF. The chain links TRBV7-2 to TRBJ1-1; D not resolved. CDR1 is SGHTA, CDR2 FQGNSA, per germline. V gave up 4 bases and J gave up 4 bases, with 13 bases separating them. The CDR3 is 14 amino acids.

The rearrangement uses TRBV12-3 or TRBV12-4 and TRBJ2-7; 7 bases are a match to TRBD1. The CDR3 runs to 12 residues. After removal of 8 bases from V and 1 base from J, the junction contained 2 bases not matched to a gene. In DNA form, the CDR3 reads TGTGCCAGCGGACAGGTTTCCTACGAGCAGTACTTC. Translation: CASGQVSYEQYF.

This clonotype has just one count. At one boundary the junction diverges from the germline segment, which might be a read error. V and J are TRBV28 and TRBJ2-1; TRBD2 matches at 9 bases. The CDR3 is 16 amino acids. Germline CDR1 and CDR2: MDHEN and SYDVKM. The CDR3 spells CASSPSGLASYNVQFF. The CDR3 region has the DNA TGTGCCAGCAGTCCATCGGGACTAGCATCGTACAATGTGCAGTTCTTC.

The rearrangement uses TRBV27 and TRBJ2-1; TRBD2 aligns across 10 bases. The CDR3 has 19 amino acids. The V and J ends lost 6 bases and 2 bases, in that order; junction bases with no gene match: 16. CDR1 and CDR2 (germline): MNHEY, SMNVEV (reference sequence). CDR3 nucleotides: TGTGCCAGCAGGACCAGAGTGGCTAGCGGGAGTCATACCTACAATGAGCAGTTCTTC. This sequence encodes CASRTRVASGSHTYNEQFF.

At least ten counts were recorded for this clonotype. As DNA, the CDR3 is TGCGCCAGCAGCTCCGGGACAGGGGGGACTGAAGCTTTCTTT. Amino acid sequence: CASSSGTGGTEAFF. V usage is TRBV5-1 and J usage is TRBJ1-1; 11 bases are shared with TRBD1. Germline trimming cut 3 bases from V and 5 bases from J; bases unmatched to any gene: 3. This CDR3 has 14 amino acids. Germline V gene lookup returns CDR1 SGHRS and CDR2 YFSETQ.

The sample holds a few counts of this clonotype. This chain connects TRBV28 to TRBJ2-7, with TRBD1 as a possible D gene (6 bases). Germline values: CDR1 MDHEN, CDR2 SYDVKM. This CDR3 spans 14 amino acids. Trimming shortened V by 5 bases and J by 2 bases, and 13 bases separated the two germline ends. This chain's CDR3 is CASSLAGQTYEQYF. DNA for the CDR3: TGTGCCAGCAGTCTTGCCGGACAGACCTACGAGCAGTACTTC.

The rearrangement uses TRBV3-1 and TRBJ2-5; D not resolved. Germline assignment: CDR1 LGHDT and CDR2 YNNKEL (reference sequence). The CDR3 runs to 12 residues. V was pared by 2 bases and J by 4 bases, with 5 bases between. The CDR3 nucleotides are TGTGCCAGCAGCCAACTCCGAGAGACCCAGTACTTC. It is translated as CASSQLRETQYF.

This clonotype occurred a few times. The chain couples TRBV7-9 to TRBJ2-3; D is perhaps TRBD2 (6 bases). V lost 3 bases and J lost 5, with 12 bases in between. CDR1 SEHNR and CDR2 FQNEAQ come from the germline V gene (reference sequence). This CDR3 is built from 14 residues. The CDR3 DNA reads TGTGCCAGCAGCTTCATAGGGACTCAAGATACGCAGTATTTT. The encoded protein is CASSFIGTQDTQYF.

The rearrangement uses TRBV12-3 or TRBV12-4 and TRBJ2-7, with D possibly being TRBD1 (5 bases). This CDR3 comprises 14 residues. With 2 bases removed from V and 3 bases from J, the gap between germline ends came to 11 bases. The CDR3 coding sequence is TGTGCCAGCAGTTTATCAGGGTGGGACTACGAGCAGTACTTC. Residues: CASSLSGWDYEQYF.

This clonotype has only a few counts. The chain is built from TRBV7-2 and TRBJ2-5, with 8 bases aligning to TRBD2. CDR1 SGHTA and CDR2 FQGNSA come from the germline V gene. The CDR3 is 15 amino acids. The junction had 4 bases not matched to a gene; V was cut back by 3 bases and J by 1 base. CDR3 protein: CASSFGRATQETQYF. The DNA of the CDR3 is TGTGCCAGCAGCTTCGGGAGGGCCACCCAAGAGACCCAGTACTTC.

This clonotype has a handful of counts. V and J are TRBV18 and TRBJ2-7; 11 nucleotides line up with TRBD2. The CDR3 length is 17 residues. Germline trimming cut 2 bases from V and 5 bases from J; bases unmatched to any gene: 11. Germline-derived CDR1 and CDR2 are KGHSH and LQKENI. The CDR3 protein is CASSPLLAGVGDDEQYF. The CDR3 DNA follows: TGTGCCAGCTCACCATTACTAGCGGGAGTAGGAGACGACGAGCAGTACTTC.

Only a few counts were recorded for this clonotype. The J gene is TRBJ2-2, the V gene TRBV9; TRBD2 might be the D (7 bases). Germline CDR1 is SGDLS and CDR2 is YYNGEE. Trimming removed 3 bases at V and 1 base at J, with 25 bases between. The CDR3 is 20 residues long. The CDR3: CASSDPPRGAPSGNTGELFF. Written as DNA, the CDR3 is TGTGCCAGCAGCGACCCCCCACGGGGGGCGCCGAGCGGGAACACCGGGGAGCTGTTTTTT.

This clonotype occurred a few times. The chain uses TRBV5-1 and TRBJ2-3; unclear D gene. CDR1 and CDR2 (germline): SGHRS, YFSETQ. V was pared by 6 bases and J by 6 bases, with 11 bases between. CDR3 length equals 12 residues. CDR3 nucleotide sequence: TGCGCCAGCACCTCGATTGGGGATACGCAGTATTTT. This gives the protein CASTSIGDTQYF.

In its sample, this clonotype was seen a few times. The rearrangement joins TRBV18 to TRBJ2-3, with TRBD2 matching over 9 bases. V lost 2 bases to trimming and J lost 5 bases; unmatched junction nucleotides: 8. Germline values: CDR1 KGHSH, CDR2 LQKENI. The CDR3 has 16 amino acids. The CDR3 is CASSPALAGVGDTQYF. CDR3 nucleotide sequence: TGTGCCAGCTCACCAGCCTTAGCGGGAGTTGGAGATACGCAGTATTTT.

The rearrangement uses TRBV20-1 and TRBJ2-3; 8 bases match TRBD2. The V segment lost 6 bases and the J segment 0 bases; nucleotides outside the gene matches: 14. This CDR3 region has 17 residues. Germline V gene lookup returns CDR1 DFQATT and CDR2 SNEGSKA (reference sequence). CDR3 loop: CSAIPGGGRLSTDTQYF. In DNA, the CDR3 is TGCAGTGCCATCCCGGGCGGGGGGCGCTTGAGCACAGATACGCAGTATTTT.

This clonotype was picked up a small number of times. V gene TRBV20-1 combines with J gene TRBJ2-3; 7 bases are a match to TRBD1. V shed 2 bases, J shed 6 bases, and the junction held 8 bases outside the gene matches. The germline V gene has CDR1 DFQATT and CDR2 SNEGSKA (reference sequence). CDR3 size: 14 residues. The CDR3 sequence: CSARSIGGADTQYF. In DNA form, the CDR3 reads TGCAGTGCTAGATCGATAGGGGGCGCGGATACGCAGTATTTT.

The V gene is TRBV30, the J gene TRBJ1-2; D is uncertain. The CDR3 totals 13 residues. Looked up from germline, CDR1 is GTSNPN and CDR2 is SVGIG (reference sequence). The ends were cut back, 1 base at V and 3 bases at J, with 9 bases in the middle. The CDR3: CAWSATYYYGYTF. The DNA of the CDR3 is TGTGCCTGGAGTGCGACATATTACTATGGCTACACCTTC.

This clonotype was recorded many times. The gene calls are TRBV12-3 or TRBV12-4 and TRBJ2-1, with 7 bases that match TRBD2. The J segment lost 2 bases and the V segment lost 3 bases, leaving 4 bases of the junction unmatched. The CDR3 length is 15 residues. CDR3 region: CASSLDGTTYNEQFF. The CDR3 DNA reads TGTGCCAGCAGTTTGGACGGGACTACCTACAATGAGCAGTTCTTC.

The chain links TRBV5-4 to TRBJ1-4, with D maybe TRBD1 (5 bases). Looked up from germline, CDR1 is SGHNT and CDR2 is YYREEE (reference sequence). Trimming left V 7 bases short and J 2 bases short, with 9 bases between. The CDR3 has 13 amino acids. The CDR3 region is CASRTNTNEKLFF. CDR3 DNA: TGTGCCAGCCGGACAAACACTAATGAAAAACTGTTTTTT. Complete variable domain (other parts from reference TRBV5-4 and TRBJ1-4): ETGVTQSPTHLIKTRGQQVTLRCSSQSGHNTVSWYQQALGQGPQFIFQYYREEENGRGNFPPRFSGLQFPNYSSELNVNALELDDSALYLCASRTNTNEKLFFGSGTQLSVL.

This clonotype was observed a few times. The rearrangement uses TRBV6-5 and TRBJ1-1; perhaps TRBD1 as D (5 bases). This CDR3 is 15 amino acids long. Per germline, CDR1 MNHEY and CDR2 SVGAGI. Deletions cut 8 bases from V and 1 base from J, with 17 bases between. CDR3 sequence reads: CASPYQDSTNTEAFF. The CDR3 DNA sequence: TGTGCCAGCCCTTACCAAGACAGTACGAACACTGAAGCTTTCTTT.

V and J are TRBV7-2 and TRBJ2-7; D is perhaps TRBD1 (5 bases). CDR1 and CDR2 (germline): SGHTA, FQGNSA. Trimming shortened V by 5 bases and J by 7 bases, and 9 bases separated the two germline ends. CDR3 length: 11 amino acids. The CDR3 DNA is TGTGCCAGCAGCGACAGTACGGAGCAGTACTTC. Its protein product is CASSDSTEQYF.

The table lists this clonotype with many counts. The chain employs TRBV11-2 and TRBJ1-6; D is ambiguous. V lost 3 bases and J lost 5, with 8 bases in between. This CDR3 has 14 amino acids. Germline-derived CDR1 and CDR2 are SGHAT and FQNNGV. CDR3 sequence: CASSFNTNNSPLHF. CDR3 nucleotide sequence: TGTGCCAGCAGCTTCAACACCAATAATTCACCCCTCCACTTT.

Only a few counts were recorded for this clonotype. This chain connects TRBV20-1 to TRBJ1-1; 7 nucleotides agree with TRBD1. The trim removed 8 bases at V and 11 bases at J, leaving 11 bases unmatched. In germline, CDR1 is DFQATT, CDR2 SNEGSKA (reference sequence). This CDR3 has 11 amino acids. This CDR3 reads CSSDRAPSAFF. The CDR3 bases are TGCAGTTCCGACAGGGCCCCGTCTGCTTTCTTT.

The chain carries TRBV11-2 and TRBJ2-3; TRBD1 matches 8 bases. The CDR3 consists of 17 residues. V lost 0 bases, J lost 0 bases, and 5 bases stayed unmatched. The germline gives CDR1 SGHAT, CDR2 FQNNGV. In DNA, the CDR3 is TGTGCCAGCAGCTTAGATCTCCGGACAGGGAGCACAGATACGCAGTATTTT. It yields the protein CASSLDLRTGSTDTQYF.

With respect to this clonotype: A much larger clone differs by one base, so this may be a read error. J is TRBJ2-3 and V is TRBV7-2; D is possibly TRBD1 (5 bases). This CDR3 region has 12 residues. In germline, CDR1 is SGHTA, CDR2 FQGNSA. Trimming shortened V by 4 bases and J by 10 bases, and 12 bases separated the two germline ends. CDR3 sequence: CASSSTASSQYF. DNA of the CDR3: TGTGCCAGCAGCTCGACAGCGAGTTCGCAGTATTTT.

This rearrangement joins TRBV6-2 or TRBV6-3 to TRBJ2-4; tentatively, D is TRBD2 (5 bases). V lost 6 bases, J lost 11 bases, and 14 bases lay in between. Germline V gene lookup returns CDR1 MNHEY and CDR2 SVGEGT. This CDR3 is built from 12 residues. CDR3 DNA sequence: TGTGCCAGCAGCCGCGCACTAGGTCTTCAGTACTTC. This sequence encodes CASSRALGLQYF.

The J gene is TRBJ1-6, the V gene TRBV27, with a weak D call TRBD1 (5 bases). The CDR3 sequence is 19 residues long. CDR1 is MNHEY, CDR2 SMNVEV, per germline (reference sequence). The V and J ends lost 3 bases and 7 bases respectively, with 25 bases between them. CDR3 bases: TGTGCCAGCAGTTTCCGGCGGAACCAGGGAACCCTCTTAAATTCACCCCTCCACTTT. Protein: CASSFRRNQGTLLNSPLHF.

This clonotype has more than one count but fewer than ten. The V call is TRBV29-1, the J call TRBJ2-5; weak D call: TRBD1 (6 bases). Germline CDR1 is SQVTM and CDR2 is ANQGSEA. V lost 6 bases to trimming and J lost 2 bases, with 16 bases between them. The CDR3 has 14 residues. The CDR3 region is CSVGLQGRQETQYF. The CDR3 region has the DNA TGCAGCGTCGGATTACAGGGACGGCAAGAGACCCAGTACTTC.

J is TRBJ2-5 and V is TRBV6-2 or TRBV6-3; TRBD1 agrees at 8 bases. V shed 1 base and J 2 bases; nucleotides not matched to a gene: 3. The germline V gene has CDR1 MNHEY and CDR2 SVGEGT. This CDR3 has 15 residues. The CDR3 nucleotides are TGTGCCAGCAGTTACTATGGGGACAGGCAAGAGACCCAGTACTTC. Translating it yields CASSYYGDRQETQYF.

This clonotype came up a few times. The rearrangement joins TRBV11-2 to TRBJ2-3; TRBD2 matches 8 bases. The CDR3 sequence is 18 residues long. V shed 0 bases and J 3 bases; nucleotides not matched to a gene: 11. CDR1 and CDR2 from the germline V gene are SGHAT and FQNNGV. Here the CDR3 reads CASSLDLSGRGLTDTQYF. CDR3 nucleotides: TGTGCCAGCAGCTTAGACCTAAGCGGGAGAGGTCTAACAGATACGCAGTATTTT. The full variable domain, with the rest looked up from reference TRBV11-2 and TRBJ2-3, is EAGVAQSPRYKIIEKRQSVAFWCNPISGHATLYWYQQILGQGPKLLIQFQNNGVVDDSQLPKDRFSAERLKGVDSTLKIQPAKLEDSAVYLCASSLDLSGRGLTDTQYFGPGTRLTVL.

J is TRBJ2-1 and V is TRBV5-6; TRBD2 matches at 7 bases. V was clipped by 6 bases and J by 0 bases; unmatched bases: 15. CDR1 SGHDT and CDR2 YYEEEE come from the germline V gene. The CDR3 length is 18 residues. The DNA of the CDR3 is TGTGCCAGCACCACCCCGGGGACTACCAGTATCTCCTACAATGAGCAGTTCTTC. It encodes CASTTPGTTSISYNEQFF.

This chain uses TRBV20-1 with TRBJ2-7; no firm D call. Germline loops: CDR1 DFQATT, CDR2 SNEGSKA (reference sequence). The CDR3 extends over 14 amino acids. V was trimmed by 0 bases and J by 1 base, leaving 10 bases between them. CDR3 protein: CSARDPAESYEQYF. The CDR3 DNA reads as TGCAGTGCTAGAGACCCCGCGGAATCCTACGAGCAGTACTTC.